This TCR beta chain was found in a study of beta chain features in type 1 diabetes. Overall study findings and caveats: Patients and controls would be equally affected if PCR favored shorter templates. TCRB CDR3s from Type 1 diabetes patients were moderately but significantly shorter in all four CD4+ subsets.

From germline, CDR1 is MDHEN and CDR2 SYDVKM. V gave up 6 bases and J gave up 3 bases, with 9 bases separating them. The CDR3 sequence is 12 residues long. Populations isolated by sorting all had purity greater than 95%. This clone was counted between two and nine times. No antigen is known for it. The same CDR3 arises from other DNA sequences in this sample as well. Investigators reverse transcribed all isolated RNA, so they sequenced expressed TCRB transcripts. About 3.7 million reads on average were seen across naive, central memory and regulatory T cell samples. This table comes from immunoSEQ multiplex PCR, and its TCRdb copy is limited to in-frame clones, with some not included. The sample holds 310,000 or so clones; 8% are singletons and the top ten take around 0.44%.

The TCR was taken from a woman between 18 and 29 years old in good health. The sequencing sample was made of central memory CD4+ T cells from blood. J is TRBJ2-7 and V is TRBV28; maybe TRBD1 (5 bases). The CDR3 region is CASRTQDYEQYF. The CDR3 DNA sequence: TGTGCCAGCAGAACACAGGACTACGAGCAGTACTTC.